A selection of T cell receptor beta chains follows, all from one sample in a study of identical twins. TCRdb processed the 5' RACE reads anew with MiXCR; each CDR3 protein has one entry. The sample records about 550,000 distinct CDR3 sequences, around 22% being singletons. These data were also filed under a second study, of yellow fever vaccine responses in identical twins.

Sequencing was performed on CD4+ T cells sorted from blood. All receptors derive from a woman under 30 in good health. Each CDR3 is given with its conserved first and last residue. D genes are given only for firm matches. Clone size is shown for a subset of rows, as once, few, many or a class of expanded clone.

.,TRBJ2-2,TRBV2,.,CASNPTTNTGELFF,TGTGCCAGCAACCCCACCACTAACACCGGGGAGCTGTTTTTT
few,TRBJ2-1,TRBV11-3,.,CASTFYGTYNEQFF,TGTGCCAGCACCTTCTACGGGACCTACAATGAGCAGTTCTTC
few,TRBJ2-4,TRBV20-1,.,CSARDPRILAKNIQYF,TGCAGTGCTAGAGATCCCAGGATACTAGCCAAAAACATTCAGTACTTC
.,TRBJ2-1,TRBV6-2/TRBV6-3,TRBD2,CASRTALMGGGAGSFF,TGTGCCAGCAGGACCGCCCTGATGGGCGGGGGGGCCGGATCGTTCTTC
.,TRBJ2-2,TRBV7-9,TRBD1,CASSSTGGDLYGELFF,TGTGCCAGCAGCAGCACAGGGGGCGATCTATACGGGGAGCTGTTTTTT
.,TRBJ1-1,TRBV3-1,.,CASSPGGNEAFF,TGTGCCAGCAGCCCGGGGGGGAATGAAGCTTTCTTT
.,TRBJ1-2,TRBV27,.,CATGVGYGYTF,TGTGCCACGGGGGTTGGGTATGGCTACACCTTC
.,TRBJ2-1,TRBV11-2,TRBD1,CASSFPGQVYNEQFF,TGTGCCAGCAGCTTCCCGGGACAGGTCTACAATGAGCAGTTCTTC
few,TRBJ2-5,TRBV24-1,TRBD1,CATSDPMGQGGETQYF,TGTGCCACCAGTGACCCCATGGGACAGGGGGGAGAGACCCAGTACTTC
few,TRBJ2-5,TRBV12-3/TRBV12-4,TRBD2,CASGTRGQETQYF,TGTGCCAGCGGGACTAGAGGCCAAGAGACCCAGTACTTC
.,TRBJ1-2,TRBV28,TRBD1,CASSFMDRAEGYTF,TGTGCCAGCAGCTTTATGGACAGGGCGGAAGGCTACACCTTC
many,TRBJ2-3,TRBV12-3/TRBV12-4,TRBD1,CASSKLPGQGTDTQYF,TGTGCCAGCAGTAAACTCCCGGGACAGGGGACAGATACGCAGTATTTT
few,TRBJ1-3,TRBV12-3/TRBV12-4,.,CASSPGRLNTIYF,TGTGCCAGCAGCCCCGGAAGGTTGAACACCATATATTTT
.,TRBJ2-2,TRBV5-1,TRBD2,CASSQAGGLSGELFF,TGCGCCAGCAGCCAAGCGGGGGGGCTTTCCGGGGAGCTGTTTTTT
.,TRBJ2-7,TRBV18,TRBD1,CASSPPGQGFGEQYF,TGTGCCAGCTCACCACCGGGACAGGGGTTTGGGGAGCAGTACTTC
few,TRBJ1-1,TRBV6-5,.,CASSYLDHGGTMSTEAFF,TGTGCCAGCAGTTACTTGGATCATGGGGGGACCATGAGCACTGAAGCTTTCTTT